Here is one TCR beta chain with its context. Its matching antigen is unknown. The data were taken from a study of T-cell memory formation after mild COVID-19. Study-level information: There were largely donor-specific TCR clusters.

CDR1 SGDLS and CDR2 YYNGEE come from the germline V gene. V shed 0 bases and J shed 5 bases, with 11 bases lying between them. The CDR3 sequence is 14 residues long. After 5'RACE with constant-segment primers, TCR alpha and TCR beta cDNA libraries carrying sample barcodes and UMIs were obtained. Via MiXCR, TCRdb re-called the 5' RACE reads, giving one row per CDR3 protein. The sample shows fewer than 700,000 distinct CDR3 sequences, 20% to 25% of them seen only once. General study results and limits: That cross-reactive memory joined was suggested by some responding clones appearing in pre-infection memory. For contracting clones, CD4+ ones sat mainly in CM and EM, CD8+ in EMRA.

The TCR sequence derives from an adult woman who had mild COVID-19 (a few samples of this study predate the infection). Cell type and time point are not known. The J gene is TRBJ1-1, the V gene TRBV9; D is perhaps TRBD1 (6 bases). The material sequenced was PBMCs or a T cell subset sorted from them (not recorded which). This chain's CDR3 is CASSVDGGETEAFF. Here the CDR3 DNA reads TGTGCCAGCAGCGTAGATGGGGGCGAAACTGAAGCTTTCTTT.